A single sample is the source of the 23 T cell receptor beta chains below, sequenced in a study of OX40 agonist ivuxolimab in advanced cancers. Sequencing used immunoSEQ multiplex PCR; TCRdb keeps in-frame clones, though not all of them. The sample has some 27,000 clones, just over 85% seen once. Material: CD4+ or CD8+ T cells sorted from blood, obtained in a trial of the OX40 agonist ivuxolimab. All receptors derive from an adult with an advanced solid tumor such as melanoma, head and neck, liver or kidney cancer.

The V gene is TRBV9, the J gene TRBJ1-1; D uncertain. The ends were cut back, 3 bases at V and 2 bases at J, with 14 bases in the middle. This CDR3 spans 15 amino acids. The germline V gene has CDR1 SGDLS and CDR2 YYNGEE. This chain's CDR3 is CASSGRQAVNTEAFF. The CDR3 DNA reads TGTGCCAGCAGCGGGAGACAAGCCGTTAACACTGAAGCTTTCTTT. The whole variable domain, filled in from reference TRBV9 and TRBJ1-1, reads DSGVTQTPKHLITATGQRVTLRCSPRSGDLSVYWYQQSLDQGLQFLIQYYNGEERAKGNILERFSAQQFPDLHSELNLSSLELGDSALYFCASSGRQAVNTEAFFGQGTRLTVV.

This clone occurred once. CDR3 DNA: TGTGCCAGCAGTGAAGCTGGTTATAGCAATCAGCCCCAGCATTTT. This codes for CASSEAGYSNQPQHF. The chain joins TRBV2 to TRBJ1-5; D call uncertain. The CDR3 covers 15 residues. CDR1 is SNHLY, CDR2 FYNNEI, per germline. V lost 0 bases and J 0 bases, leaving 6 bases between the germline ends.

V and J are TRBV9 and TRBJ1-1; D gene uncertain. The CDR3 spans 14 residues. V was shortened by 3 bases and J by 0 bases, with 9 bases between the two germline ends. Germline values: CDR1 SGDLS, CDR2 YYNGEE. CDR3 sequence: CASSGESVNTEAFF. For the CDR3, the DNA is TGTGCCAGCAGCGGGGAGTCGGTGAACACTGAAGCTTTCTTT.

The chain links TRBV5-4 to TRBJ1-2; D gene unclear. With 4 bases removed from V and 8 bases from J, the gap between germline ends came to 15 bases. CDR3 length equals 13 residues. Germline V CDR1 and CDR2: SGHNT, YYREEE (reference sequence). The chain's CDR3 is CASSQPGPGGYTF. The CDR3 coding sequence is TGTGCCAGCAGCCAGCCTGGCCCCGGAGGCTACACCTTC.

Worth noting for this clone: The sample has other DNA sequences that encode this CDR3 too. This chain links TRBV27 with TRBJ1-6; D may be TRBD1 (5 bases). The germline V gene has CDR1 MNHEY and CDR2 SMNVEV (reference sequence). CDR3 length: 16 amino acids. Trimming took off 5 bases at V and 0 bases at J, with 11 bases between the two ends. The CDR3 protein is CASSGTASSYNSPLHF. CDR3 sequence (DNA): TGTGCCAGCAGTGGGACCGCCAGCTCCTATAATTCACCCCTCCACTTT.

V gene TRBV4-1 combines with J gene TRBJ2-7, with 9 nucleotides matching TRBD1. J gave up 7 bases and V 7 bases, and 8 bases lay outside the gene matches. Germline assignment: CDR1 MGHRA and CDR2 YSYEKL. The CDR3 is 13 amino acids. Written as DNA, the CDR3 is TGCGCCAGCACAGGGACAGGGCCCTCGGAGCAGTACTTC. As protein: CASTGTGPSEQYF.

Turning to this clone: Germline is not matched at one junction end, which may reflect a read error. The chain carries TRBV13 and TRBJ2-7, with a weak D call TRBD1 (5 bases). The CDR3 length is 13 residues. CDR1 is PRHDT and CDR2 is FYEKMQ in the germline V gene (reference sequence). This chain's CDR3 is CASSLEDNYGQYF. For the CDR3, the DNA is TGTGCCAGCAGCTTAGAGGACAACTACGGGCAGTACTTC. Full variable domain (remainder filled in from reference TRBV13 and TRBJ2-7): AAGVIQSPRHLIKEKRETATLKCYPIPRHDTVYWYQQGPGQDPQFLISFYEKMQSDKGSIPDRFSAQQFSDYHSELNMSSLELGDSALYFCASSLEDNYGQYFGPGTRLTVT.

This chain uses TRBV7-9 with TRBJ1-2; 9 bases are shared with TRBD1. This CDR3 is 15 amino acids long. Trimming at V came to 3 bases and at J to 6 bases, leaving 8 bases not matched to a gene. CDR1 SEHNR and CDR2 FQNEAQ come from the germline V gene (reference sequence). For the CDR3, the DNA is TGTGCCAGCAGCTTTCGGACAGGGGCCATTGATGGCTACACCTTC. This codes for CASSFRTGAIDGYTF.

The chain has TRBV7-7 and TRBJ2-5, with D maybe TRBD1 (6 bases). V lost 5 bases, J lost 2 bases, and 12 bases lay in between. Germline-derived CDR1 and CDR2 are SSHAT and FNYEAQ (reference sequence). CDR3 length: 14 amino acids. This CDR3 reads CASSPGTYQETQYF. In DNA, the CDR3 is TGTGCCAGCAGCCCAGGGACATATCAAGAGACCCAGTACTTC.

The gene calls are TRBV5-1 and TRBJ1-1; D is unresolved. CDR1 is SGHRS and CDR2 is YFSETQ in the germline V gene. This CDR3 comprises 16 residues. Trimming took off 5 bases at V and 3 bases at J, with 20 bases between the two ends. CDR3 nucleotide sequence: TGCGCCAGCAGACTTAAAAGACGGGAGGGTTACACTGAAGCTTTCTTT. Its protein is CASRLKRREGYTEAFF.

The chain has TRBV7-9 and TRBJ1-2; D is unclear. The CDR3 runs to 14 residues. The germline gives CDR1 SEHNR, CDR2 FQNEAQ (reference sequence). Trimming pared 1 base from V and 4 bases from J, leaving 10 bases between. CDR3 DNA sequence: TGTGCCAGCAGCTTAGGGGGATTAGGCTATGGCTACACCTTC. Its protein is CASSLGGLGYGYTF.

The V gene is TRBV5-6, the J gene TRBJ1-2, with D possibly TRBD1 on 6 matching bases. Trimming took 4 bases from V and 6 from J, leaving 13 bases between them. Germline values: CDR1 SGHDT, CDR2 YYEEEE. This CDR3 region has 13 residues. The chain's CDR3 is CASSPGGAHGYTF. In nucleotides, the CDR3 is TGTGCCAGCAGCCCGGGGGGCGCCCATGGCTACACCTTC.

DNA for the CDR3: TGTGCCAGCAGCTTAGGCATGGGCTCTGGAAACACCATATATTTT. Protein sequence: CASSLGMGSGNTIYF. The chain links TRBV7-6 to TRBJ1-3; no definite D call. Germline loops: CDR1 SGHVS, CDR2 FNYEAQ. This CDR3 is built from 15 residues. V gave up 1 base and J gave up 0 bases, with 7 bases separating them.

V and J are TRBV6-5 and TRBJ2-5; D is unresolved. The V and J ends lost 7 bases and 5 bases respectively, with 8 bases between them. Germline V gene sequence: CDR1 MNHEY, CDR2 SVGAGI. CDR3 length: 11 residues. The CDR3 sequence is CASTFSETQYF. CDR3 nucleotides: TGTGCCAGCACCTTTTCGGAGACCCAGTACTTC.

This chain connects TRBV9 to TRBJ1-1; no firm D call. V lost 0 bases and J lost 3, with 6 bases in between. This CDR3 contains 13 residues. Germline V gene lookup returns CDR1 SGDLS and CDR2 YYNGEE. The CDR3, as DNA: TGTGCCAGCAGCGTAGGGAAGTACACTGAAGCTTTCTTT. This gives the protein CASSVGKYTEAFF.

The genes are TRBV25-1 and TRBJ1-1, with TRBD1 as a possible D gene (6 bases). Germline CDR1 is MGHDK and CDR2 is SYGVNS. This CDR3 region has 15 residues. The germline V and J ends were trimmed by 5 bases and 1 base, with 14 bases remaining between them. In DNA form, the CDR3 reads TGTGCCAGCAGTCGGGTCGGACAGTGGAACACTGAAGCTTTCTTT. It specifies CASSRVGQWNTEAFF.

The chain employs TRBV19 and TRBJ1-1; D uncertain. The germline V gene has CDR1 LNHDA and CDR2 SQIVND (reference sequence). CDR3 length: 17 amino acids. V was pared by 3 bases and J by 2 bases, with 19 bases between. CDR3 bases: TGTGCCAGTAGTATTAGGTGGGGAGGCGTATTAAACACTGAAGCTTTCTTT. Translated: CASSIRWGGVLNTEAFF.

J is TRBJ2-7 and V is TRBV19; no definite D call. V was cut by 5 bases and J by 0 bases, with 8 bases left in between. CDR3 length equals 13 residues. Looked up from germline, CDR1 is LNHDA and CDR2 is SQIVND (reference sequence). CDR3 in DNA: TGTGCCAGTAGTTTCGGGCCCTCCTACGAGCAGTACTTC. Translating gives CASSFGPSYEQYF.

The chain links TRBV7-6 to TRBJ2-7, with TRBD2 matching over 7 bases. Germline values: CDR1 SGHVS, CDR2 FNYEAQ. CDR3 length: 14 amino acids. V lost 5 bases and J lost 2; bases outside the gene matches: 6. CDR3 sequence reads: CASSILASTYEQYF. DNA of the CDR3: TGTGCCAGCAGCATACTAGCGTCAACCTACGAGCAGTACTTC.

The rearrangement uses TRBV30 and TRBJ2-7; TRBD2 aligns across 13 bases. Germline CDR1 reads GTSNPN; CDR2 reads SVGIG (reference sequence). The CDR3 contains 15 residues. J was trimmed by 3 bases and V by 6 bases; bases with no gene match: 8. CDR3 loop: CACLPGTSGIYEQYF. In DNA form, the CDR3 reads TGTGCCTGCCTCCCCGGGACTAGCGGGATCTACGAGCAGTACTTC.

The chain couples TRBV19 to TRBJ1-1; D is unclear. CDR1 LNHDA and CDR2 SQIVND come from the germline V gene (reference sequence). The CDR3 loop spans 13 amino acids. With 7 bases removed from V and 0 bases from J, the gap between germline ends came to 9 bases. Written as DNA, the CDR3 is TGTGCCAGTAAACCCTTCATGAACACTGAAGCTTTCTTT. This codes for CASKPFMNTEAFF.

The chain joins TRBV7-9 to TRBJ2-7; 12 bases match TRBD2. The CDR3 covers 17 residues. The V gene end was trimmed by 4 bases and the J gene end by 2 bases; junction bases not matched to a gene: 9. Germline V gives CDR1 SEHNR, CDR2 FQNEAQ (reference sequence). The CDR3 nucleotides read TGTGCCAGCAGCTACCCCCTAGCGGGGGGGCCCACCTACGAGCAGTACTTC. This gives the protein CASSYPLAGGPTYEQYF.

The J gene is TRBJ2-7, the V gene TRBV4-2; TRBD1 aligns across 9 bases. Trimming cost V 1 base and J 2 bases; bases outside gene matches: 6. The germline gives CDR1 LGHNA, CDR2 YNFKEQ. This CDR3 is 16 amino acids long. The CDR3 loop reads CASSQGGTGPTYEQYF. Written as DNA, the CDR3 is TGTGCCAGCAGCCAAGGCGGGACAGGGCCGACCTACGAGCAGTACTTC.